This T cell receptor (beta chain) comes out of a study of post-analysis software for immune sequencing data. V was pared by 4 bases and J by 0 bases, with 4 bases between. The CDR3 length is 12 residues. The germline gives CDR1 DFQATT, CDR2 SNEGSKA (reference sequence). Tagging with unique molecular identifiers was a feature of the TCR beta cDNA libraries. MiXCR, run by TCRdb on the PCR reads, gives a single entry per CDR3 protein. The sample contains around 710,000 distinct CDR3 sequences, around 45% of which appear only once. This clonotype was counted between two and nine times. The antigen remains unidentified. General study findings and limits: Controls had lower frequencies than patients of about 5 TRBV segments, which included TRBV5-6, TRBV5-1 and TRBV20-1. The study found significantly lower normalized Chao1 diversity in multiple sclerosis patients than in controls.

The TCR was taken from a girl aged 10-17 years with multiple sclerosis. Sequencing was carried out using blood. J is TRBJ1-5 and V is TRBV20-1; no clear D gene. The CDR3, as DNA: TGCAGTGCTACCGCTAGCAATCAGCCCCAGCATTTT. Its translation: CSATASNQPQHF.